A selection of T cell receptor beta chains follows, all from one sample in a study of blood T cell repertoires in COVID-19. Here immunoSEQ multiplex PCR was the method, and the copy in TCRdb shows in-frame clones only, minus some. Found here are a few hundred thousand clones, 88% of them singletons; the top ten hold about 1%. The sequencing sample was made of PBMCs or T cells enriched from blood (not recorded which). The receptors derive from a young woman who had recovered from COVID-19. Each CDR3 is given with its conserved first and last residue. The order of the fields is CDR3 DNA, CDR3 protein, V gene, D gene, clone size, J gene. The D gene is left open where the match is weak. Clone size appears in some rows only: once, few, many, or a class for an expanded clone.

CDR3nt: TGTGCCACCAGCAGAGCCCTGACAGAATTCTACGAGCAGTACTTC
CDR3aa: CATSRALTEFYEQYF
v_gene: TRBV15
d_gene: NA
abundance: NA
j_gene: TRBJ2-7

CDR3nt: TGTGCCAGCAGCCGGGGACACCCGAATACTGAAGCTTTCTTT
CDR3aa: CASSRGHPNTEAFF
v_gene: TRBV27
d_gene: NA
abundance: NA
j_gene: TRBJ1-1

CDR3nt: TGTGCCAGCAGCTTAGGGTGGGCGGAGCAGTTCTTC
CDR3aa: CASSLGWAEQFF
v_gene: TRBV11-2
d_gene: NA
abundance: NA
j_gene: TRBJ2-1

CDR3nt: TGTGCCACCAGTCCCCTCCCTGGTGGCAGGGGGCTTGCCTACGAGCAGTACTTC
CDR3aa: CATSPLPGGRGLAYEQYF
v_gene: TRBV24-1
d_gene: TRBD1
abundance: NA
j_gene: TRBJ2-7

CDR3nt: TGTGCCAGTAGTATGGGTAGCGGAGGTTGGGATACGCAGTATTTT
CDR3aa: CASSMGSGGWDTQYF
v_gene: TRBV19
d_gene: NA
abundance: NA
j_gene: TRBJ2-3

CDR3nt: TGTGCCAGCAGCTTAGGGTTTGGCGGGAGTGGAGAGGAGACCCAGTACTTC
CDR3aa: CASSLGFGGSGEETQYF
v_gene: TRBV7-6
d_gene: TRBD2
abundance: NA
j_gene: TRBJ2-5

CDR3nt: TGTGCCAGTAGGGAGACAGGGGGGAGGAACACTGAAGCTTTCTTT
CDR3aa: CASRETGGRNTEAFF
v_gene: TRBV19
d_gene: TRBD1
abundance: NA
j_gene: TRBJ1-1

CDR3nt: TGTGCCAGCAGCGTACAACTAGACTATGGCTACACCTTC
CDR3aa: CASSVQLDYGYTF
v_gene: TRBV5-6
d_gene: NA
abundance: NA
j_gene: TRBJ1-2

CDR3nt: TGTGCCAGCATCCCGGGGGTAACCTATAATTCACCCCTCCACTTT
CDR3aa: CASIPGVTYNSPLHF
v_gene: TRBV28
d_gene: NA
abundance: NA
j_gene: TRBJ1-6

CDR3nt: TGTGCCAGTAGTATAATCCCCGGTGGGAATAGCGGGAATGAGCAGTTCTTC
CDR3aa: CASSIIPGGNSGNEQFF
v_gene: TRBV19
d_gene: TRBD2
abundance: NA
j_gene: TRBJ2-1

CDR3nt: TGTGCCACGGGCGGAGGACTCCTCTACAATGAGCAGTTCTTC
CDR3aa: CATGGGLLYNEQFF
v_gene: TRBV10-3
d_gene: NA
abundance: NA
j_gene: TRBJ2-1

CDR3nt: TGCAGCGTTTTTGGTCGGGGCTACAATGAGCAGTTCTTC
CDR3aa: CSVFGRGYNEQFF
v_gene: TRBV29-1
d_gene: NA
abundance: NA
j_gene: TRBJ2-1

CDR3nt: TGTGCCAGCAGCTTGAGCTTCTATAGCAATCAGCCCCAGCATTTT
CDR3aa: CASSLSFYSNQPQHF
v_gene: TRBV5-4
d_gene: NA
abundance: NA
j_gene: TRBJ1-5

CDR3nt: TGCGCCAGCAGCCAAAGCCGGGGTAGTACGACGGAAGCTTTCTTT
CDR3aa: CASSQSRGSTTEAFF
v_gene: TRBV4-1
d_gene: NA
abundance: once
j_gene: TRBJ1-1

CDR3nt: TGTGCCATCAGTGAGGGAGCGGGGGGGCCTTTCGGCACAGATACGCAGTATTTT
CDR3aa: CAISEGAGGPFGTDTQYF
v_gene: TRBV10-3
d_gene: TRBD2
abundance: NA
j_gene: TRBJ2-3

CDR3nt: TGTGCCAGCAGCCAAGCTTCTAGCGCCAAGTCCTATACGCAGTATTTT
CDR3aa: CASSQASSAKSYTQYF
v_gene: TRBV3-1/TRBV3-2
d_gene: NA
abundance: NA
j_gene: TRBJ2-3

CDR3nt: TGTGCCAGCAGCTTAGCGAGTAGCGGGGGGTTGGTAAACATTCAGTACTTC
CDR3aa: CASSLASSGGLVNIQYF
v_gene: TRBV7-2
d_gene: TRBD2
abundance: NA
j_gene: TRBJ2-4

CDR3nt: TGTGCCAGCAGTCCTGAACGGCGGGACCAGTTCTTC
CDR3aa: CASSPERRDQFF
v_gene: TRBV28
d_gene: NA
abundance: NA
j_gene: TRBJ2-1

CDR3nt: TGTGCCAGCAGCTTCGTGGGGGCCAACGTCCTGACTTTC
CDR3aa: CASSFVGANVLTF
v_gene: TRBV7-9
d_gene: NA
abundance: NA
j_gene: TRBJ2-6

CDR3nt: TGTGCCAGCAGTCTCGGCAGGGGTCACCCGGAGGATGAAAAACTGTTTTTT
CDR3aa: CASSLGRGHPEDEKLFF
v_gene: TRBV7-9
d_gene: NA
abundance: NA
j_gene: TRBJ1-4

CDR3nt: TGTGCCAGCAGCGTAGTGGGCAGGAGCACAGATACGCAGTATTTT
CDR3aa: CASSVVGRSTDTQYF
v_gene: TRBV9
d_gene: NA
abundance: NA
j_gene: TRBJ2-3

CDR3nt: TGCAGTGCTAGTCAGGGGTTTCTGAACACTGAAGCTTTCTTT
CDR3aa: CSASQGFLNTEAFF
v_gene: TRBV20-1
d_gene: NA
abundance: NA
j_gene: TRBJ1-1

CDR3nt: TGTGCCAGCAGTTACCCGAGTTCACCCCTCCACTTT
CDR3aa: CASSYPSSPLHF
v_gene: TRBV6-5
d_gene: NA
abundance: few
j_gene: TRBJ1-6

CDR3nt: TGCGCCAGCAGTCAGGGGACAGAAGGGCCGAATGAGCAGTTCTTC
CDR3aa: CASSQGTEGPNEQFF
v_gene: TRBV4-1
d_gene: TRBD1
abundance: NA
j_gene: TRBJ2-1

CDR3nt: TGCGCCAGCCGCCGGGACAGGGTCTCCTACGAGCAGTACTTC
CDR3aa: CASRRDRVSYEQYF
v_gene: TRBV5-1
d_gene: TRBD1
abundance: NA
j_gene: TRBJ2-7

CDR3nt: TGTGCCAGTAGTATCACGAGGAACAGGCATAACACTGAAGCTTTCTTT
CDR3aa: CASSITRNRHNTEAFF
v_gene: TRBV19
d_gene: NA
abundance: NA
j_gene: TRBJ1-1

CDR3nt: TGCGCCAGCAGTACGACTAGGGGACCTCTCGGGGAGCAGTACTTC
CDR3aa: CASSTTRGPLGEQYF
v_gene: TRBV10-2
d_gene: NA
abundance: NA
j_gene: TRBJ2-7

CDR3nt: TGTGCCAGCACCCCTGGAGGATACTATGGCTACACCTTC
CDR3aa: CASTPGGYYGYTF
v_gene: TRBV2
d_gene: NA
abundance: NA
j_gene: TRBJ1-2

CDR3nt: TGTGCCAGCTCACCATCACAGGGGGGCGCTAGCACAGATACGCAGTATTTT
CDR3aa: CASSPSQGGASTDTQYF
v_gene: TRBV18
d_gene: TRBD1
abundance: NA
j_gene: TRBJ2-3

CDR3nt: TGTGCCAGCAGTTTGGGACAGGGTTACGAGCAGTACTTC
CDR3aa: CASSLGQGYEQYF
v_gene: TRBV28
d_gene: TRBD1
abundance: once
j_gene: TRBJ2-7

CDR3nt: TGTGCCACCCGAGGGGGTGCCGGATCACCCCTCCACTTT
CDR3aa: CATRGGAGSPLHF
v_gene: TRBV2
d_gene: NA
abundance: once
j_gene: TRBJ1-6

CDR3nt: TGTGCCTGGAGTAGCGTCTCAAACACCGGGGAGCTGTTTTTT
CDR3aa: CAWSSVSNTGELFF
v_gene: TRBV30
d_gene: NA
abundance: NA
j_gene: TRBJ2-2

CDR3nt: TGTGCCAGCCAGATTAACTATGGCTACACCTTC
CDR3aa: CASQINYGYTF
v_gene: TRBV19
d_gene: NA
abundance: few
j_gene: TRBJ1-2

CDR3nt: TGTGCCAGCAGTGACCTACCTAGCGGGAGAAGTGAGCAGTTCTTC
CDR3aa: CASSDLPSGRSEQFF
v_gene: TRBV6-4
d_gene: TRBD2
abundance: NA
j_gene: TRBJ2-1

CDR3nt: TGTGCCAGTAGCTCCTTGGGGGAGGGCCGAAACACCGGGGAGCTGTTTTTT
CDR3aa: CASSSLGEGRNTGELFF
v_gene: TRBV19
d_gene: TRBD2
abundance: NA
j_gene: TRBJ2-2

CDR3nt: TGCAGCTCGGTGAGCGCCACAGATACGCAGTATTTT
CDR3aa: CSSVSATDTQYF
v_gene: TRBV29-1
d_gene: NA
abundance: NA
j_gene: TRBJ2-3

CDR3nt: TGTGCCAGCACTCCATTAGCGGGAACTCAGCCCCAGCATTTT
CDR3aa: CASTPLAGTQPQHF
v_gene: TRBV6-5
d_gene: NA
abundance: NA
j_gene: TRBJ1-5

CDR3nt: TGTGCCAGCAGCTCCCGGGACAGGGGAGGCAATGAGCAGTTCTTC
CDR3aa: CASSSRDRGGNEQFF
v_gene: TRBV5-4
d_gene: TRBD1
abundance: NA
j_gene: TRBJ2-1

CDR3nt: TGTGCCAGTAGTCCTTACAGGGGGCTAGGTGAAAAACTGTTTTTT
CDR3aa: CASSPYRGLGEKLFF
v_gene: TRBV19
d_gene: TRBD1
abundance: NA
j_gene: TRBJ1-4

CDR3nt: TGCGCCAGCAGCCAAGAGGGACTGGTCACCGGGGAGCTGTTTTTT
CDR3aa: CASSQEGLVTGELFF
v_gene: TRBV4-3
d_gene: NA
abundance: NA
j_gene: TRBJ2-2